A single sample is the source of the 14 T cell receptor beta chains below, sequenced in a study of blood T cell repertoires in COVID-19. The repertoire was sequenced with immunoSEQ multiplex PCR; TCRdb's copy has only in-frame clones and lacks some. Of 250,000 to 350,000 clones in the sample, 87% were seen once. The sequencing input was peripheral blood. These receptor sequences come from a man younger than 35 with active or convalescent COVID-19.

The V gene is TRBV6-5, the J gene TRBJ1-5; 11 positions agree with TRBD1. Per germline, CDR1 MNHEY and CDR2 SVGAGI. Trimming removed 6 bases from V and 6 bases from J; junction bases left unmatched: 7. This CDR3 comprises 15 residues. The CDR3 sequence is CASSLGQGVSQPQHF. The DNA for the CDR3 is TGTGCCAGCAGCCTGGGACAGGGGGTCAGTCAGCCCCAGCATTTT.

The chain joins TRBV3-1 (or the pseudogene TRBV3-2) to TRBJ2-1; 8 bases match TRBD2. There are 15 residues in the CDR3. The V gene's germline CDR1 is LGHDT and CDR2 YNNKEL (reference sequence). V shed 4 bases and J 3 bases; nucleotides not matched to a gene: 5. CDR3 sequence reads: CASSRSGGGYNEQFF. CDR3 in DNA: TGTGCCAGCAGCCGGAGCGGGGGAGGCTACAATGAGCAGTTCTTC.

The CDR3 is CASSLAQWTAPEKLFF. CDR3 nucleotides: TGTGCCAGCAGCTTAGCGCAATGGACAGCCCCCGAGAAACTGTTTTTT. V is TRBV7-8 and J is TRBJ1-4; D is possibly TRBD1 (6 bases). Germline values: CDR1 SGHVS, CDR2 FQNEAQ. The length of the CDR3 is 16 residues. Trimming shortened V by 0 bases and J by 11 bases, and 19 bases separated the two germline ends.

The table lists this clone with a few counts. The gene calls are TRBV5-1 and TRBJ1-4; D uncertain. The length of the CDR3 is 15 residues. The V gene lost 5 bases and the J gene lost 0 bases, with 11 bases spanning the gap. Looked up from germline, CDR1 is SGHRS and CDR2 is YFSETQ. The CDR3 region is CASRVETTTNEKLFF. CDR3 nucleotides: TGCGCCAGCAGGGTCGAAACAACAACTAATGAAAAACTGTTTTTT.

The chain employs TRBV3-1 (or the pseudogene TRBV3-2) and TRBJ1-2; 8 positions agree with TRBD1. CDR1 is LGHDT, CDR2 YNNKEL, per germline (reference sequence). Losses at the gene ends were 0 bases for V and 0 bases for J; bases not matched to a gene: 9. CDR3 length: 18 residues. The DNA of the CDR3 is TGTGCCAGCAGCCAAGAGGAGGGACAGGCCTTAGCTAACTATGGCTACACCTTC. Translated: CASSQEEGQALANYGYTF.

V gene TRBV6-5 combines with J gene TRBJ1-2; TRBD1 agrees at 7 bases. Germline assignment: CDR1 MNHEY and CDR2 SVGAGI. V lost 0 bases to trimming and J lost 5 bases; unmatched junction nucleotides: 3. The CDR3 is 14 residues long. CDR3 in amino acids: CASSYSAGGYGYTF. CDR3 DNA sequence: TGTGCCAGCAGTTACTCGGCAGGGGGATATGGCTACACCTTC.

V is TRBV29-1 and J is TRBJ2-1; perhaps TRBD1 as D (5 bases). Germline V gene data show CDR1 as SQVTM and CDR2 as ANQGSEA. V was trimmed by 4 bases and J by 2 bases, leaving 12 bases between them. The CDR3 consists of 14 residues. The CDR3 here is CSVAGRVTYNEQFF. The CDR3 DNA is TGCAGCGTTGCTGGCAGGGTTACCTACAATGAGCAGTTCTTC.

This chain links TRBV5-1 with TRBJ2-7, with TRBD1 identical over 7 bases. The CDR3 totals 14 residues. V shed 4 bases and J 3 bases; nucleotides not matched to a gene: 7. Per the germline V gene, CDR1 is SGHRS and CDR2 is YFSETQ. CDR3 nucleotide sequence: TGCGCCAGCAGCGGAGGACAGGCCTACTACGAGCAGTACTTC. This gives the protein CASSGGQAYYEQYF.

The chain couples TRBV2 to TRBJ2-1; no clear D. The CDR3 loop spans 13 amino acids. Trimming took 6 bases from V and 1 from J, leaving 7 bases between them. Germline loops: CDR1 SNHLY, CDR2 FYNNEI. The CDR3 DNA reads as TGTGCCAGCAGCGGAGATTCCTACAATGAGCAGTTCTTC. Translating it yields CASSGDSYNEQFF.

This clone appeared a few times. The rearrangement uses TRBV28 and TRBJ1-4, with D maybe TRBD1 (6 bases). The CDR3 is 15 amino acids. The V gene lost 1 base and the J gene lost 7 bases, with 13 bases spanning the gap. Germline V lookup: CDR1 MDHEN, CDR2 SYDVKM. In nucleotides, the CDR3 is TGTGCCAGCAGTTTATCAGGGGCCATGGCTGAAAAACTGTTTTTT. Translation gives CASSLSGAMAEKLFF.

The chain is built from TRBV28 and TRBJ2-7; 7 nucleotides match TRBD2. The CDR3 is 11 residues long. V trimming: 6 bases; J trimming: 6 bases; junction bases outside the gene matches: 2. Germline CDR1 is MDHEN and CDR2 is SYDVKM. The CDR3 bases are TGTGCCAGCAGCCTAGCGGCCGAGCAGTACTTC. Translating gives CASSLAAEQYF.

A single count supports this clone. This rearrangement joins TRBV18 to TRBJ2-3; 8 positions agree with TRBD1. The CDR3 length is 14 residues. CDR1 KGHSH and CDR2 LQKENI come from the germline V gene. J gave up 6 bases and V 5 bases, and 7 bases lay outside the gene matches. The CDR3 sequence is CASSAGQGLDTQYF. The CDR3 nucleotides read TGTGCCAGCTCAGCCGGACAGGGTCTTGATACGCAGTATTTT. The entire variable domain, with the rest obtained from reference TRBV18 and TRBJ2-3, is as follows: NAGVMQNPRHLVRRRGQEARLRCSPMKGHSHVYWYRQLPEEGLKFMVYLQKENIIDESGMPKERFSAEFPKEGPSILRIQQVVRGDSAAYFCASSAGQGLDTQYFGPGTRLTVL.

The V gene is TRBV7-9, the J gene TRBJ1-4, with TRBD1 matching over 9 bases. CDR3 size: 16 residues. V shed 4 bases and J 8 bases; nucleotides not matched to a gene: 11. Germline V gene sequence: CDR1 SEHNR, CDR2 FQNEAQ (reference sequence). The CDR3 DNA sequence: TGTGCCAGCAGCTCCCAGGGACAGGGACCAAGAGAAAAACTGTTTTTT. Amino acid sequence: CASSSQGQGPREKLFF.

This chain uses TRBV18 with TRBJ1-4; unclear D gene. This CDR3 region has 15 residues. V was cut by 3 bases and J by 0 bases, with 8 bases left in between. Germline CDR1 is KGHSH and CDR2 is LQKENI. The CDR3 loop is CASSPRTSTNEKLFF. The CDR3 DNA is TGTGCCAGCTCACCCAGGACTTCAACTAATGAAAAACTGTTTTTT.